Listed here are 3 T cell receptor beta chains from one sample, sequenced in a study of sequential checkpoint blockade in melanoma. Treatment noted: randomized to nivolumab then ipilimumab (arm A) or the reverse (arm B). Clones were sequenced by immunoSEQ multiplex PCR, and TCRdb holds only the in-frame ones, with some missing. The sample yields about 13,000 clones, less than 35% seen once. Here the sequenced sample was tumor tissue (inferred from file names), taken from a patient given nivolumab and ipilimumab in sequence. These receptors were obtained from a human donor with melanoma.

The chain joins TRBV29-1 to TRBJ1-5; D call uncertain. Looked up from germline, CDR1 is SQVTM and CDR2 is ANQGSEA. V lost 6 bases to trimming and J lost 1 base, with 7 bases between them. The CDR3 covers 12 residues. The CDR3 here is CSVRISNQPQHF. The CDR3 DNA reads TGCAGCGTCCGGATCAGCAATCAGCCCCAGCATTTT.

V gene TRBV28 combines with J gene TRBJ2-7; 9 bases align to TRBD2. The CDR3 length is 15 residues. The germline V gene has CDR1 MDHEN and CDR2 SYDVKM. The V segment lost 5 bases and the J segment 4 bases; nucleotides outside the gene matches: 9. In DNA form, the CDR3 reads TGTGCCAGCAGTCCCATAGCGGGAGATATTTACGAGCAGTACTTC. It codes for CASSPIAGDIYEQYF.

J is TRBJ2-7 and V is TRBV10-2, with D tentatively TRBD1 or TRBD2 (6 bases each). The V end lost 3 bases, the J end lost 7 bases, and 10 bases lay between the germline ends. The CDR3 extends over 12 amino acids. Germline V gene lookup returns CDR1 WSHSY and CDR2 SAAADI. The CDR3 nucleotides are TGCGCCAGCAGTGAAGGAGGGGGGGAGCAGTACTTC. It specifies CASSEGGGEQYF.